These 14 T cell receptor beta chains were sequenced from one sample in a study of blood T cell repertoires in COVID-19. The method was immunoSEQ multiplex PCR; TCRdb's version includes in-frame clones alone and lacks a portion of them. The sample has approximately 260,000 clones, roughly 90% seen once. Source material: peripheral blood. These receptors were taken from a woman aged 55 to 70 with COVID-19, enrolled during active disease.

The CDR3 coding sequence is TGTGCCAGTAGTATAGCCCCTGACAGGCCCGTGAACACTGAAGCTTTCTTT. Translation gives CASSIAPDRPVNTEAFF. The rearrangement links TRBV19 to TRBJ1-1; tentatively, D is TRBD1 (6 bases). V lost 1 base to trimming and J lost 0 bases, with 15 bases between them. This CDR3 spans 17 amino acids. Germline-derived CDR1 and CDR2 are LNHDA and SQIVND (reference sequence).

The V and J genes are TRBV3-1 (or the pseudogene TRBV3-2) and TRBJ1-1; D is perhaps TRBD1 (6 bases). CDR3 length equals 18 residues. V lost 4 bases to trimming and J lost 1 base, with 22 bases between them. Germline CDR1 is LGHDT and CDR2 is YNNKEL (reference sequence). In DNA, the CDR3 is TGTGCCAGCAGCCCCCGGGGGGCCCAGGTAGGGGCGAACACTGAAGCTTTCTTT. Translation: CASSPRGAQVGANTEAFF.

The chain carries TRBV10-3 and TRBJ2-1; D not certain. Trimming left V 7 bases short and J 8 bases short, with 21 bases between. This CDR3 is built from 15 residues. CDR1 and CDR2 from the germline V gene are ENHRY and SYGVKD. The DNA of the CDR3 is TGTGCCATCAATCACGTTAGAGCCGGCGAGGATGAGCAGTTCTTC. Its protein product is CAINHVRAGEDEQFF.

This clone appeared once. Other DNA sequences of this sample code for an identical CDR3. The gene calls are TRBV5-6 and TRBJ1-1, with D possibly being TRBD1 (6 bases). V shed 1 base and J shed 10 bases, with 11 bases lying between them. The V gene's germline CDR1 is SGHDT and CDR2 YYEEEE. The CDR3 is made up of 12 amino acids. CDR3 residues: CASSLTGSGAFF. CDR3 DNA: TGTGCCAGCAGCTTGACAGGGTCAGGAGCTTTCTTT. The entire variable domain, with the rest obtained from reference TRBV5-6 and TRBJ1-1, is as follows: DAGVTQSPTHLIKTRGQQVTLRCSPKSGHDTVSWYQQALGQGPQFIFQYYEEEERQRGNFPDRFSGHQFPNYSSELNVNALLLGDSALYLCASSLTGSGAFFGQGTRLTVV.

This clone was seen more than once but under ten times. The chain couples TRBV19 to TRBJ1-2; the match to TRBD1 covers 10 bases. The J segment lost 4 bases and the V segment lost 6 bases, leaving 2 bases of the junction unmatched. Germline-derived CDR1 and CDR2 are LNHDA and SQIVND (reference sequence). There are 13 residues in the CDR3. CDR3 sequence: CASSRDRGYGYTF. CDR3 bases: TGTGCCAGTAGCCGGGACAGGGGCTATGGCTACACCTTC.

This clone was seen a single time. V is TRBV5-5 and J is TRBJ1-2; tentatively, D is TRBD1 (5 bases). With 2 bases removed from V and 8 bases from J, the gap between germline ends came to 19 bases. The CDR3 spans 15 residues. Per germline, CDR1 SGHKS and CDR2 YYEKEE (reference sequence). CDR3: CASSFLAGGDWGYTF. The CDR3 DNA reads TGTGCCAGCAGCTTTCTCGCGGGCGGGGACTGGGGCTACACCTTC.

The chain couples TRBV19 to TRBJ2-6; D might be TRBD2 (6 bases). Trimming took off 8 bases at V and 0 bases at J, with 14 bases between the two ends. The germline V gene has CDR1 LNHDA and CDR2 SQIVND (reference sequence). The CDR3 length is 16 residues. The CDR3 coding sequence is TGTGCCAGTCGTGGGGAGGTATACTCTGGGGCCAACGTCCTGACTTTC. It encodes CASRGEVYSGANVLTF.

This clone has just a few counts. The V and J genes are TRBV14 and TRBJ1-2, with D uncertain. CDR1 and CDR2 (germline): SGHDN, FVKESK. V was trimmed by 0 bases and J by 2 bases, leaving 4 bases between them. The CDR3 runs to 13 residues. The CDR3 spells CASSQEQNYGYTF. The CDR3 DNA is TGTGCCAGCAGCCAAGAACAGAACTATGGCTACACCTTC. The whole variable domain, remainder taken from reference TRBV14 and TRBJ1-2, is EAGVTQFPSHSVIEKGQTVTLRCDPISGHDNLYWYRRVMGKEIKFLLHFVKESKQDESGMPNNRFLAERTGGTYSTLKVQPAELEDSGVYFCASSQEQNYGYTFGSGTRLTVV.

The chain combines TRBV19 with TRBJ1-1, with 9 bases lining up with TRBD1. The CDR3 extends over 14 amino acids. Germline lookup yields CDR1 LNHDA and CDR2 SQIVND (reference sequence). The V and J ends lost 7 bases and 4 bases, in that order; junction bases with no gene match: 7. CDR3: CASNPTGGSTEAFF. The CDR3, as DNA: TGTGCCAGTAACCCGACAGGGGGGAGCACTGAAGCTTTCTTT.

V is TRBV5-1 and J is TRBJ1-3; D is unresolved. The CDR3 totals 15 residues. Germline values: CDR1 SGHRS, CDR2 YFSETQ. V gave up 4 bases and J gave up 0 bases, with 11 bases separating them. The CDR3 DNA is TGCGCCAGCAGCCCTGCGGTGAGCTCTGGAAACACCATATATTTT. The encoded protein is CASSPAVSSGNTIYF.

V gene TRBV12-3 or TRBV12-4 combines with J gene TRBJ2-7; D remains ambiguous. The CDR3 totals 11 residues. V was cut by 4 bases and J by 7 bases, with 8 bases left in between. The CDR3 here is CASSSMEEQYF. The CDR3 coding sequence is TGTGCCAGCAGTTCGATGGAGGAGCAGTACTTC.

The chain carries TRBV5-4 and TRBJ1-2; 12 positions match TRBD1. Trimming cost V 3 bases and J 6 bases; bases outside gene matches: 12. The CDR3 runs 17 residues. Germline V CDR1 and CDR2: SGHNT, YYREEE (reference sequence). CDR3 nucleotide sequence: TGTGCCAGCAGCTGGAACAAGGGACAGGGGGCGGGAGATGGCTACACCTTC. It codes for CASSWNKGQGAGDGYTF.

The chain uses TRBV9 and TRBJ1-1; the match to TRBD1 covers 10 bases. The V and J ends lost 0 bases and 4 bases, in that order; junction bases with no gene match: 6. The germline CDR1 and CDR2 sequences are SGDLS and YYNGEE. The CDR3 sequence is 16 residues long. The CDR3 reads CASSVGPGQGGTEAFF. The DNA of the CDR3 is TGTGCCAGCAGCGTAGGCCCTGGACAGGGGGGCACTGAAGCTTTCTTT.

The chain couples TRBV5-1 to TRBJ2-1; D gene unclear. The CDR3 is made up of 17 amino acids. The germline V gene encodes CDR1 SGHRS and CDR2 YFSETQ. The V end was cut by 2 bases, the J end by 4 bases, with 19 bases between. The CDR3 region has the DNA TGCGCCAGCAGCTTTAGTTCGATGAGGTTATCTTACAATGAGCAGTTCTTC. Translated, it gives CASSFSSMRLSYNEQFF.